This T cell receptor beta chain is from a study of beta chain features in type 1 diabetes. Study-wide results and caveats: Shorter TCRB CDR3s, moderately but significantly so, marked every one of the four CD4+ subsets in Type 1 diabetes patients. The question left open here concerned HLA type influencing TCRB rearrangement.

This CDR3 has 15 residues. Germline V gene data show CDR1 as SGHTA and CDR2 as FQGTGA. Trimming pared 5 bases from V and 9 bases from J, leaving 20 bases between. Every isolated RNA sample was fully reverse transcribed, so sequencing captured expressed TCRB transcripts. Produced via immunoSEQ multiplex PCR; TCRdb's table is partial and in-frame only. The sample includes a few hundred thousand clones, about 24% of them seen just once. This clone was seen more than once but under ten times. Its antigen is undetermined. This receptor was identified in a young woman with type 1 diabetes. The rearrangement links TRBV7-3 to TRBJ2-1; the D gene is possibly TRBD2 (6 bases). What was sequenced was naive CD4+ T cells from blood. The CDR3 here is CASSAGTPKVGEQFF. The CDR3, as DNA: TGTGCCAGCAGCGCGGGGACTCCTAAAGTAGGTGAGCAGTTCTTC.